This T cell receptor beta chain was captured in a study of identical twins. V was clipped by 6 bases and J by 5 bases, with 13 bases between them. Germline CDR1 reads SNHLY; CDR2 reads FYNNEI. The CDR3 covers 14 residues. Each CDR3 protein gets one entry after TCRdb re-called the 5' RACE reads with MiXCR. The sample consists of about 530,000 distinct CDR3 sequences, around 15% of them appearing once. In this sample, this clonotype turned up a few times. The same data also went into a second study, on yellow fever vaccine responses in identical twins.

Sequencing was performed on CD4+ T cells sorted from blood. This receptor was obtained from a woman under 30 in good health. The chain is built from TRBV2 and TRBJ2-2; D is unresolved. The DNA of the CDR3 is TGTGCCAGCAGGAAAGGGTGGGAAACCGGGGAGCTGTTTTTT. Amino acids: CASRKGWETGELFF.